A selection of T cell receptor beta chains follows, all from one sample in a study of blood T cells in healthy people across ages. TCRdb redid the calling of the 5' RACE reads with MiXCR, one entry per CDR3 protein. The sample lists about 1.8 million distinct CDR3 sequences, approximately 50% seen once, with less than 2.5% in the top ten. The sequencing input was blood. These receptors all come from a woman aged 35 to 49 in good health. Each CDR3 is given with its conserved first and last residue. D genes are given only for firm matches. The size field is filled for only some rows; it gives once, few, many or a size class.

J gene	D gene	V gene	clone size	CDR3 DNA	CDR3 protein
TRBJ1-5	-	TRBV20-1	-	TGCAGTGCTATGGGACAAAGTAGCAATCAGCCCCAGCATTTT	CSAMGQSSNQPQHF
TRBJ2-5	TRBD1	TRBV2	-	TGTGCCAGCCCCCGACAGGGTCAAGGGGTGGAGACCCAGTACTTC	CASPRQGQGVETQYF
TRBJ2-5	TRBD1	TRBV12-3/TRBV12-4	few	TGTGCCAGCAGTTTAGGGGGACAGGGGGCAAGTGAGACCCAGTACTTC	CASSLGGQGASETQYF
TRBJ2-7	TRBD2	TRBV18	many	TGTGCCAGCAGCCCTAGCGGGGGGGAGCAGTACTTC	CASSPSGGEQYF
TRBJ1-4	-	TRBV6-2/TRBV6-3	-	TGTGCCAGCAGTTACTCGACGCAACGCGGGTCTAATGAAAAACTGTTTTTT	CASSYSTQRGSNEKLFF
TRBJ2-7	-	TRBV24-1	-	TGTGCCACCAGGGATAGGAATGAGCAGTACTTC	CATRDRNEQYF
TRBJ1-2	-	TRBV20-1	few	TGCAGTGCTAGAGACCTACGGGCCTACTATGGCTACACCTTC	CSARDLRAYYGYTF
TRBJ2-7	-	TRBV20-1	-	TGCAGTGCTAGAGAAGGCGGGACAGCCTCCTACGAGCAGTACTTC	CSAREGGTASYEQYF
TRBJ2-5	TRBD1	TRBV4-3	-	TGCGCCAGCAGCCAAGATCTTGGGACAGGGGGTGCCCAGTACTTC	CASSQDLGTGGAQYF
TRBJ2-3	TRBD1	TRBV24-1	few	TGTGCCACCAGTGACCGTCGCCCCGACAGGGGGCGGACAGATACGCAGTATTTT	CATSDRRPDRGRTDTQYF
TRBJ1-6	-	TRBV12-3/TRBV12-4	-	TGTGCCAGCGGGAAGACAGTAGGATCGACTCATAACATCGTGCGTCCGGTTTCACCCCTCCACTTT	CASGKTVGSTHNIVRPVSPLHF
TRBJ2-7	TRBD2	TRBV12-3/TRBV12-4	few	TGTGCCAGCAGTTTTTGGGGAGGGGTGGACGAGCAGTACTTC	CASSFWGGVDEQYF
TRBJ2-7	-	TRBV28	few	TGTGCCAGCAGTCCCCACCGACCCAATTACGAGCAGTACTTC	CASSPHRPNYEQYF
TRBJ1-4	-	TRBV3-1	-	TGTGCCAGCAGCCAAGGTGGCGGACCAACTAATGAAAAACTGTTTTTT	CASSQGGGPTNEKLFF
TRBJ2-5	TRBD1	TRBV5-1	few	TGCGCCAGCAGCGGCGAAGGGGGCCGTAAGACAGAGACCCAGTACTTC	CASSGEGGRKTETQYF
TRBJ2-3	TRBD1	TRBV5-1	-	TGCGCCAGCAGCTTGCTTCCTGGGACAGGGAGCACAGATACGCAGTATTTT	CASSLLPGTGSTDTQYF
TRBJ2-1	TRBD2	TRBV20-1	once	TGCAGTGCTTCGAGTGATAGCGGGAGGAGGGATGAGCAGTTCTTC	CSASSDSGRRDEQFF
TRBJ1-2	-	TRBV20-1	-	TGCAGTGCTCAAAACCTGGATACTAACTATGGCTACACCTTC	CSAQNLDTNYGYTF
TRBJ2-7	-	TRBV4-3	-	TGCGCCAGCAGCCTCACACCCAGTCCGGGCACCTACGAGCAGTACTTC	CASSLTPSPGTYEQYF
TRBJ2-3	TRBD2	TRBV9	-	TGTGCCAGCAGCGAGAGCGGGGGGGCCGTCACAGATACGCAGTATTTT	CASSESGGAVTDTQYF
TRBJ1-2	-	TRBV20-1	few	TGCAGTGCTAGTCGAGCAGCTAACTATGGCTACACCTTC	CSASRAANYGYTF
TRBJ1-2	-	TRBV28	-	TGTGCCAGCCGTGTGGGGCGGGGATCCTATGGCTACACCTTC	CASRVGRGSYGYTF
TRBJ1-1	-	TRBV29-1	-	TGCAGCGTTGAAGTTATCAACGGGGCTTTCTTT	CSVEVINGAFF
TRBJ1-2	-	TRBV6-2/TRBV6-3	-	TGTGCCAGCAGTTCGAACGCAGGGAGTAACACCTTC	CASSSNAGSNTF
TRBJ2-1	TRBD2	TRBV5-1	-	TGCGCCAGCAGCTTTCTAGCGGGGGGTCCGAGCTCCTACAATGAGCAGTTCTTC	CASSFLAGGPSSYNEQFF
TRBJ2-3	TRBD1	TRBV5-1	few	TGCGCCAGCAGCTTCGAACCCGGGACAGGAGGAAATACGCAGTATTTT	CASSFEPGTGGNTQYF
TRBJ2-3	TRBD2	TRBV6-5	-	TGTGCCAGCAGTTACGGCTTTATCCCCAGCGGGGGTGTTACAGATACGCAGTATTTT	CASSYGFIPSGGVTDTQYF
TRBJ2-1	-	TRBV11-1	-	TGTGCCAGCAGCCTGGGTACAGCGGAGGCCCTAGACGAGCAGTTCTTC	CASSLGTAEALDEQFF
TRBJ2-1	TRBD2	TRBV28	once	TGTGCCAGCAACCTGGGGACGACTAGCGGGGGGTTCTACAATAAGCAGTTCTTC	CASNLGTTSGGFYNKQFF
TRBJ2-3	-	TRBV7-9	-	TGTGCCAGCAGCTTAGGGTCACAGAACTGGTATTTT	CASSLGSQNWYF
TRBJ2-7	TRBD1	TRBV5-1	-	TGCGCCAGCAGCTTGGGAAACAGGGGGGAGCAGTACTTC	CASSLGNRGEQYF
TRBJ2-1	TRBD1	TRBV20-1	few	TGCAGTGCTCACGAGGGAGACAGGGGGAGTGGGTCCTACAATGAGCAGTTCTTC	CSAHEGDRGSGSYNEQFF
TRBJ1-1	-	TRBV29-1	-	TGCAGCGGGACAGAGAACACTGAAGCTTTCTTT	CSGTENTEAFF
TRBJ2-5	-	TRBV13	-	TGTGCCAGCAGCTTAGCCCCCTCGACAATCCAAGAGACCCAGTACTTC	CASSLAPSTIQETQYF
TRBJ2-5	-	TRBV6-5	few	TGTGCCAGCAGCAATGAAGAGACCCAGTACTTC	CASSNEETQYF
TRBJ1-5	-	TRBV7-2	-	TGTGCCAGCAGCTTACGGTCAGGGGAGGGCAATCAGCCCCAGCATTTT	CASSLRSGEGNQPQHF
TRBJ2-3	TRBD2	TRBV7-2	once	TGTGCCAGCAGCTTAGGAGGGACTAACCCCACAGATACGCAGTATTTT	CASSLGGTNPTDTQYF
TRBJ2-1	TRBD1	TRBV20-1	few	TGCAGTGCTACTATGGCCGGGACAGGGGGCTCCTACAATGAGCAGTTCTTC	CSATMAGTGGSYNEQFF
TRBJ2-1	TRBD1	TRBV12-3/TRBV12-4	few	TGTGCCACCACAGGGGCCAATGAGCAGTTCTTC	CATTGANEQFF
TRBJ2-5	-	TRBV27	-	TGTGCCAGCAGTTTATTTTGGGGCCGAGAGACCCAGTACTTC	CASSLFWGRETQYF
TRBJ1-2	-	TRBV6-6	-	TGTGCCAGCAGTTACGCCCGAGGGGGGATTAACTATGGCTACACCTTC	CASSYARGGINYGYTF
TRBJ2-7	TRBD1	TRBV6-5	-	TGTGCCAGCAGTTATACAGGGGGCATAACCTACGAGCAGTACTTC	CASSYTGGITYEQYF
TRBJ1-5	-	TRBV3-1	-	TGTGCCAGCAGCCGGGTCAACAATCAGCCCCAGCATTTT	CASSRVNNQPQHF
TRBJ1-2	TRBD1	TRBV27	-	TGTGCCAGCAGCCCGACAGGGCTCCAGTATGGCTACACCTTC	CASSPTGLQYGYTF
TRBJ2-7	-	TRBV7-2	few	TGTGCCAGCAGCTTACACTCTCTCGAGCAGTACTTC	CASSLHSLEQYF
TRBJ2-5	-	TRBV3-1	few	TGTGCCAGCAGCCGGGAAGCTGTTTCGGAGACCCAGTACTTC	CASSREAVSETQYF
TRBJ2-1	-	TRBV5-1	-	TGCGCCAGCAGCCCGCTACTAGTTCTCGATGAGCAGTTCTTC	CASSPLLVLDEQFF
TRBJ2-5	-	TRBV14	-	TGTGCCATGCATCTGGAGGGGCAAGAAGAGACCCGGTACTTC	CAMHLEGQEETRYF
TRBJ2-1	TRBD1	TRBV4-1	-	TGCGCCAGCAGCCAAGAGGGACAGGGGGTAGGTGAGCAGTTCTTC	CASSQEGQGVGEQFF
TRBJ2-7	-	TRBV6-6	-	TGTGCCAGCAGAGTCCGGGACTCCAACCTCTACGAGCAGTACTTC	CASRVRDSNLYEQYF
TRBJ2-5	-	TRBV21-1	-	TGTGCCAGCGGGGACAGGGTCCAAGAGACCCAGTACTTC	CASGDRVQETQYF
TRBJ2-3	TRBD1	TRBV7-3	-	TGTGCCAGCAGCTCGGGACAGGGTTCGGGCACAGATACGCAGTATTTT	CASSSGQGSGTDTQYF
TRBJ1-4	-	TRBV7-2	-	TGTGCCAGCAGCCCGCAAAGGTCTTTAGCAACTAATGAAAAACTGTTTTTT	CASSPQRSLATNEKLFF
TRBJ2-3	-	TRBV25-1	few	TGTGCCAGCAGGGAACAGGGAGGGGCCACAGATACGCAGTATTTT	CASREQGGATDTQYF
TRBJ1-2	TRBD1	TRBV4-3	-	TGCGCCAGCAGCCAAGAACAGGGGGCACCCTATGGCTACACCTTC	CASSQEQGAPYGYTF
TRBJ1-2	-	TRBV6-6	-	TGTGCCAGCGAAGGACAAAAGGGGAGCTATGGCTACACCTTC	CASEGQKGSYGYTF
TRBJ2-7	-	TRBV3-1	-	TGTACCAGCAGCCAACTTCCCCGCGAGCAGTACTTC	CTSSQLPREQYF
TRBJ2-5	TRBD1	TRBV28	-	TGTGCCAGCAGAAACCGACAGGGGGCCCGGGAGACCCAGTACTTC	CASRNRQGARETQYF